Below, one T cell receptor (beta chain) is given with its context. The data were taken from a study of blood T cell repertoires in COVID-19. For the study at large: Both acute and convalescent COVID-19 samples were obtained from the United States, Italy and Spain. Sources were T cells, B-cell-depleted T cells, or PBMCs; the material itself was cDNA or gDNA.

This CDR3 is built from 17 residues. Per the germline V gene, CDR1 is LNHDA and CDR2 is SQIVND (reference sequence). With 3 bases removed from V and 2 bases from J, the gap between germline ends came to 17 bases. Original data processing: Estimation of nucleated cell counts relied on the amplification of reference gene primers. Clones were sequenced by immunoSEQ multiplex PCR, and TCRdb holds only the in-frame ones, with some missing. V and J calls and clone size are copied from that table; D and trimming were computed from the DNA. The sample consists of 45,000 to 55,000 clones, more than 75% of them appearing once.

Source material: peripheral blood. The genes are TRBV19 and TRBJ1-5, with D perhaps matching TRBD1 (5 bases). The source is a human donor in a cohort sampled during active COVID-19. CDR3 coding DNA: TGTGCCAGTAGTATCAGGCAGGGTCAAGGGGGCAATCAGCCCCAGCATTTT. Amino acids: CASSIRQGQGGNQPQHF.